The 21 T cell receptor beta chains below all came from one sample that was sequenced in a study of patients and donors after allogeneic stem cell transplantation. TCRdb independently ran MiXCR on the RT-PCR reads; one entry per CDR3 protein. The sample yields 800,000 to 1,000,000 distinct CDR3 sequences, about 20% seen once. Material: blood, either unsorted or a sorted T cell fraction (not recorded which). These receptor sequences come from a human donor who was either an allogeneic HSCT recipient or a stem cell or donor lymphocyte infusion donor (not recorded which). It is not recorded whose cells these are; they may come from a transplant donor.

This clonotype was counted ten times or more. The chain uses TRBV7-6 and TRBJ1-6; TRBD1 might be the D (5 bases). The CDR3 sequence is 16 residues long. Germline V gene lookup returns CDR1 SGHVS and CDR2 FNYEAQ. The V and J ends lost 0 bases and 1 base respectively, with 7 bases between them. The CDR3 spells CASSLAGGSYNSPLHF. The CDR3 region has the DNA TGTGCCAGCAGCTTAGCGGGGGGTTCCTATAATTCACCCCTCCACTTT.

This clonotype was found a few times. The chain combines TRBV4-2 with TRBJ1-1, with 8 bases that match TRBD1. Germline CDR1 reads LGHNA; CDR2 reads YNFKEQ. This CDR3 comprises 16 residues. The V gene end was trimmed by 3 bases and the J gene end by 4 bases; junction bases not matched to a gene: 10. The CDR3 sequence is CASSQASGGAGTEAFF. CDR3 nucleotide sequence: TGTGCCAGCAGCCAGGCCTCAGGGGGCGCGGGCACTGAAGCTTTCTTT.

The chain uses TRBV4-1 and TRBJ2-7; 7 nucleotides agree with TRBD1. Germline lookup yields CDR1 MGHRA and CDR2 YSYEKL. Trimming at V came to 1 base and at J to 4 bases, leaving 7 bases not matched to a gene. There are 15 residues in the CDR3. This chain's CDR3 is CASSQVRATGYEQYF. For the CDR3, the DNA is TGCGCCAGCAGCCAAGTTAGGGCGACAGGGTACGAGCAGTACTTC.

The V call is TRBV12-3 or TRBV12-4, the J call TRBJ2-5; D is possibly TRBD1 (5 bases). V was cut by 3 bases and J by 1 base, with 12 bases left in between. CDR3 length: 15 amino acids. CDR3 coding DNA: TGTGCCAGCAGTTTTTCCGCCAGGGCCCAAGAGACCCAGTACTTC. It specifies CASSFSARAQETQYF.

This chain connects TRBV12-5 to TRBJ1-3, with D possibly being TRBD1 (6 bases). Germline CDR1 reads LGHNT; CDR2 reads FRNRAP. The CDR3 is 15 amino acids. With 8 bases removed from V and 0 bases from J, the gap between germline ends came to 14 bases. The CDR3 nucleotides are TGTGCTAGTCAATCGACAGGCCCCTCTGGAAACACCATATATTTT. Protein product: CASQSTGPSGNTIYF. Full variable domain (missing parts from reference TRBV12-5 and TRBJ1-3): DARVTQTPRHKVTEMGQEVTMRCQPILGHNTVFWYRQTMMQGLELLAYFRNRAPLDDSGMPKDRFSAEMPDATLATLKIQPSEPRDSAVYFCASQSTGPSGNTIYFGEGSWLTVV.

This clonotype was seen more than once but under ten times. J is TRBJ1-1 and V is TRBV5-1, with D possibly TRBD1 on 6 matching bases. Germline CDR1 SGHRS, CDR2 YFSETQ. Trimming shortened V by 2 bases and J by 0 bases, and 20 bases separated the two germline ends. The CDR3 sequence is 18 residues long. This chain's CDR3 is CASSFTLKARGMNTEAFF. The CDR3 coding sequence is TGCGCCAGCAGCTTTACCCTGAAGGCCAGGGGCATGAACACTGAAGCTTTCTTT.

There are a few counts of this clonotype. The chain links TRBV5-1 to TRBJ2-2; TRBD1 matches 7 bases. The CDR3 is 16 residues long. After removal of 7 bases from V and 4 bases from J, the junction contained 13 bases not matched to a gene. The germline V gene encodes CDR1 SGHRS and CDR2 YFSETQ. CDR3 DNA sequence: TGCGCCAGCTCTCCAACCCTTGCAGGGGGCACCGGGGAGCTGTTTTTT. It translates to CASSPTLAGGTGELFF. Full variable domain (missing parts from reference TRBV5-1 and TRBJ2-2): KAGVTQTPRYLIKTRGQQVTLSCSPISGHRSVSWYQQTPGQGLQFLFEYFSETQRNKGNFPGRFSGRQFSNSRSEMNVSTLELGDSALYLCASSPTLAGGTGELFFGEGSRLTVL.

This chain links TRBV6-5 with TRBJ1-6; the D is unclear. Germline V gene lookup returns CDR1 MNHEY and CDR2 SVGAGI. Trimming pared 0 bases from V and 5 bases from J, leaving 5 bases between. This CDR3 region has 14 residues. As DNA, the CDR3 is TGTGCCAGCAGTTACTCAGGGAATAATTCACCCCTCCACTTT. Translating gives CASSYSGNNSPLHF.

The J gene is TRBJ1-6, the V gene TRBV5-1, with no clear D. In germline, CDR1 is SGHRS, CDR2 YFSETQ. V was pared by 5 bases and J by 5 bases, with 8 bases between. The CDR3 runs 13 residues. CDR3 amino acids: CASREPDNSPLHF. The CDR3, as DNA: TGCGCCAGCAGGGAGCCGGATAATTCACCCCTCCACTTT.

In its sample, this clonotype was seen a few times. The CDR3 region has the DNA TGTGCCAGCAGCACGAGTCTCCTCAAAGCTTTCTTT. Translating it yields CASSTSLLKAFF. The chain recombines TRBV7-9 with TRBJ1-1, with D uncertain. CDR1 and CDR2 (germline): SEHNR, FQNEAQ (reference sequence). V shed 5 bases and J shed 9 bases, with 13 bases lying between them. The CDR3 runs to 12 residues.

This clonotype has only a few counts. The chain couples TRBV28 to TRBJ1-4; 8 bases fit TRBD1. This CDR3 has 16 residues. Per the germline V gene, CDR1 is MDHEN and CDR2 is SYDVKM. The V gene end was trimmed by 1 base and the J gene end by 9 bases; junction bases not matched to a gene: 10. CDR3 loop: CASSLLRWTGKKKLFF. The CDR3 DNA reads as TGTGCCAGCAGTTTATTAAGGTGGACAGGGAAGAAAAAACTGTTTTTT.

This clonotype was found a few times. The chain joins TRBV29-1 to TRBJ2-7; TRBD1 agrees at 7 bases. The CDR3 length is 16 residues. CDR1 SQVTM and CDR2 ANQGSEA come from the germline V gene. J was trimmed by 6 bases and V by 6 bases; bases with no gene match: 20. This chain's CDR3 is CSVRDSDLSLAGEQYF. The CDR3 bases are TGCAGCGTCCGGGACAGCGACTTGTCCCTAGCAGGCGAGCAGTACTTC.

V usage is TRBV12-3 or TRBV12-4 and J usage is TRBJ1-6; TRBD1 is a possible D gene (5 bases). The length of the CDR3 is 12 residues. Trimming pared 6 bases from V and 10 bases from J, leaving 10 bases between. CDR3 coding DNA: TGTGCCAGCAGGGTCCGGGGGTCACCCCTCCACTTT. It yields the protein CASRVRGSPLHF.

The chain uses TRBV4-2 and TRBJ1-2; D is unresolved. Germline V gene lookup returns CDR1 LGHNA and CDR2 YNFKEQ. Trimming removed 4 bases at V and 3 bases at J, with 15 bases between. This CDR3 region has 15 residues. This CDR3 is CASSPIGERDYGYTF. The CDR3 nucleotides are TGTGCCAGCAGCCCCATCGGGGAACGGGACTATGGCTACACCTTC.

The V and J genes are TRBV12-3 or TRBV12-4 and TRBJ2-3; D gene ambiguous. V was trimmed by 6 bases and J by 1 base, leaving 11 bases between them. This CDR3 comprises 14 residues. The CDR3 is CASSSEQRTDTQYF. The CDR3 DNA is TGTGCCAGCAGCTCAGAACAACGCACAGATACGCAGTATTTT.

This clonotype has only a few counts. The genes are TRBV5-5 and TRBJ1-1; D uncertain. CDR3 length equals 14 residues. CDR1 and CDR2 from the germline V gene are SGHKS and YYEKEE (reference sequence). The V end lost 4 bases, the J end lost 1 base, and 11 bases lay between the germline ends. DNA of the CDR3: TGTGCCAGCAGCAGGTCCGGTTCGAACACTGAAGCTTTCTTT. Translated: CASSRSGSNTEAFF.

This sequence joins TRBV14 and TRBJ1-4; D is undetermined. The V gene lost 4 bases and the J gene lost 5 bases, with 17 bases spanning the gap. The CDR3 contains 16 residues. CDR1 is SGHDN and CDR2 is FVKESK in the germline V gene. The CDR3 bases are TGTGCCAGCAGCCCGAGGCTGGCACCAAGCAATGAAAAACTGTTTTTT. Its translation: CASSPRLAPSNEKLFF. The full variable domain, its missing parts supplied by reference TRBV14 and TRBJ1-4, is EAGVTQFPSHSVIEKGQTVTLRCDPISGHDNLYWYRRVMGKEIKFLLHFVKESKQDESGMPNNRFLAERTGGTYSTLKVQPAELEDSGVYFCASSPRLAPSNEKLFFGSGTQLSVL.

This clonotype was detected a few times. The chain employs TRBV21-1 and TRBJ1-5; the table's D call, TRBD1, was not checked against the DNA. TRBV21-1 is tagged as a pseudogene. The CDR3 is made up of 16 amino acids. CDR3 region: CASSRRTGDIYQPQHF. In nucleotides, the CDR3 is TGTGCCAGCAGCCGGCGGACAGGGGATATTTATCAGCCCCAGCATTTT.

This clonotype was seen a handful of times. J is TRBJ1-2 and V is TRBV15; no firm D call. This CDR3 comprises 16 residues. The V and J ends lost 0 bases and 2 bases respectively, with 13 bases between them. CDR1 and CDR2 from the germline V gene are LNHNV and YYDKDF (reference sequence). The CDR3: CATSRDVVSGNYGYTF. CDR3 nucleotides: TGTGCCACCAGCAGAGATGTTGTGTCTGGGAACTATGGCTACACCTTC.

The sample holds many counts of this clonotype. This chain joins TRBV7-9 and TRBJ1-5; weak D call: TRBD1 (5 bases). CDR3 length: 13 amino acids. From germline, CDR1 is SEHNR and CDR2 FQNEAQ (reference sequence). V lost 5 bases and J 3 bases, leaving 8 bases between the germline ends. The CDR3 spells CASSRQFNQPQHF. The CDR3 DNA reads as TGTGCCAGCAGCCGACAGTTCAATCAGCCCCAGCATTTT. Full variable domain (rest looked up from reference TRBV7-9 and TRBJ1-5): DTGVSQNPRHKITKRGQNVTFRCDPISEHNRLYWYRQTLGQGPEFLTYFQNEAQLEKSRLLSDRFSAERPKGSFSTLEIQRTEQGDSAMYLCASSRQFNQPQHFGDGTRLSIL.

This clonotype was seen a few times. The rearrangement joins TRBV15 to TRBJ2-3; D is perhaps TRBD1 or TRBD2 (6 bases each). There are 12 residues in the CDR3. The germline V gene has CDR1 LNHNV and CDR2 YYDKDF (reference sequence). V was trimmed by 9 bases and J by 12 bases, leaving 19 bases between them. The DNA for the CDR3 is TGTGCCACTTCACAGGGTGGGACTTTTCAGTATTTT. It yields the protein CATSQGGTFQYF.